The 27 T cell receptor beta chains presented below share a single source sample, sequenced in a study of shared clonotypes between healthy human individuals. Sequenced by immunoSEQ multiplex PCR; TCRdb stores in-frame clones only, minus some. The sample includes some 2 million clones, roughly 94% of them seen just once. In the naive CD8 group, cells lacked CD45RO and were positively selected for CCR7, so terminally differentiated effector memory CD45RA+ cells were left out. The sequenced sample consisted of naive CD8+ T cells sorted from blood. These receptors all stem from a man aged 18 to 30 in good health.

The chain uses TRBV4-2 and TRBJ1-2; perhaps TRBD1 as D (5 bases). V lost 0 bases, J lost 8 bases, and 16 bases lay in between. The CDR3 loop spans 15 amino acids. Germline CDR1 and CDR2: LGHNA and YNFKEQ. CDR3 region: CASSQDTRERWGYTF. As DNA, the CDR3 is TGTGCCAGCAGCCAAGATACCAGGGAGAGGTGGGGCTACACCTTC.

The chain combines TRBV29-1 with TRBJ2-1; D is undetermined. The CDR3 spans 10 residues. Trimming removed 7 bases at V and 7 bases at J, with 8 bases between. The germline V gene has CDR1 SQVTM and CDR2 ANQGSEA. The CDR3 here is CSDQPNEQFF. Written as DNA, the CDR3 is TGCAGCGACCAGCCGAATGAGCAGTTCTTC.

This CDR3 reads CASTMFKGGNTEAFF. As DNA, the CDR3 is TGTGCCAGCACCATGTTTAAAGGCGGGAACACTGAAGCTTTCTTT. This chain joins TRBV7-9 and TRBJ1-1; D not certain. The V and J ends lost 7 bases and 1 base respectively, with 16 bases between them. CDR3 length equals 15 residues. Germline CDR1 is SEHNR and CDR2 is FQNEAQ (reference sequence).

The V call is TRBV7-6, the J call TRBJ2-7; possibly TRBD1 or TRBD2 for D (5 bases each). CDR1 and CDR2 from the germline V gene are SGHVS and FNYEAQ. There are 13 residues in the CDR3. Trimming took 4 bases from V and 4 from J, leaving 11 bases between them. The CDR3 coding sequence is TGTGCCAGCAGCTATAGGGACGGGTACGAGCAGTACTTC. It yields the protein CASSYRDGYEQYF.

The V and J genes are TRBV5-6 and TRBJ2-1; weak D call: TRBD1 (6 bases). The CDR3 consists of 16 residues. The germline V gene encodes CDR1 SGHDT and CDR2 YYEEEE. V shed 3 bases and J shed 15 bases, with 28 bases lying between them. The CDR3 loop is CASSSSEQGWDASPFF. DNA of the CDR3: TGTGCCAGCAGCTCCTCCGAACAGGGATGGGATGCAAGCCCGTTCTTC.

This clone appeared a single time. The chain links TRBV6-5 to TRBJ1-1; a possible D gene is TRBD1 (6 bases). Trimming shortened V by 0 bases and J by 2 bases, and 13 bases separated the two germline ends. The CDR3 has 16 residues. CDR1 MNHEY and CDR2 SVGAGI come from the germline V gene. The CDR3 region has the DNA TGTGCCAGCAGTTACTCTGGGGGGGCGGGAAACACTGAAGCTTTCTTT. It is translated as CASSYSGGAGNTEAFF.

DNA for the CDR3: TGTGCCAGCAGTTTACTGGGAGGAACCAGCACAGATACGCAGTATTTT. Its protein product is CASSLLGGTSTDTQYF. The chain links TRBV27 to TRBJ2-3; the D gene is possibly TRBD2 (6 bases). Germline V gene sequence: CDR1 MNHEY, CDR2 SMNVEV (reference sequence). This CDR3 is 16 amino acids long. Trimming stripped 2 bases from V and 0 bases from J, with 12 bases between.

The chain carries TRBV13 and TRBJ2-7; D is perhaps TRBD2 (6 bases). CDR3 size: 15 residues. CDR1 and CDR2 (germline): PRHDT, FYEKMQ (reference sequence). Trimming shortened V by 5 bases and J by 4 bases, and 18 bases separated the two germline ends. Here the CDR3 reads CASSPTAEGSYEQYF. The CDR3 DNA reads TGTGCCAGCAGCCCCACTGCGGAGGGTTCGTACGAGCAGTACTTC.

V gene TRBV11-2 combines with J gene TRBJ2-1; 14 bases align to TRBD2. The CDR3 runs 15 residues. J was trimmed by 9 bases and V by 5 bases; bases with no gene match: 6. CDR1 is SGHAT and CDR2 is FQNNGV in the germline V gene. The CDR3 nucleotides read TGTGCCAGCAGCGGACTAGCGGGGGGCCCTAGTGAGCAGTTCTTC. Its translation: CASSGLAGGPSEQFF.

This sequence joins TRBV28 and TRBJ2-2; D remains unclear. V was cut by 10 bases and J by 3 bases, with 15 bases left in between. Per the germline V gene, CDR1 is MDHEN and CDR2 is SYDVKM. The CDR3 runs 14 residues. This CDR3 reads CATKPDRYTGELFF. CDR3 coding DNA: TGTGCCACCAAACCTGACCGTTACACCGGGGAGCTGTTTTTT.

This clone was observed once. The chain joins TRBV4-1 to TRBJ2-3, with D uncertain. V lost 0 bases to trimming and J lost 4 bases, with 14 bases between them. The CDR3 sequence is 16 residues long. The germline V gene has CDR1 MGHRA and CDR2 YSYEKL. In DNA form, the CDR3 reads TGCGCCAGCAGCCAAGATGCGACCAGCAGTTCAGATACGCAGTATTTT. It is translated as CASSQDATSSSDTQYF.

Details on this clone: The same CDR3 also results from other DNA sequences found in this sample. The rearrangement links TRBV9 to TRBJ2-1; D perhaps matches TRBD1 (5 bases). V shed 4 bases and J shed 1 base, with 9 bases lying between them. The CDR3 consists of 14 residues. Germline V gene lookup returns CDR1 SGDLS and CDR2 YYNGEE. The CDR3 DNA reads as TGTGCCAGCAGCCCAGGGCCGTCCTACAATGAGCAGTTCTTC. Protein product: CASSPGPSYNEQFF.

A word on this clone: The identical CDR3 is also encoded by other nucleotide sequences in the sample. V gene TRBV7-9 combines with J gene TRBJ2-7; D unclear. The length of the CDR3 is 13 residues. Trimming pared 4 bases from V and 2 bases from J, leaving 9 bases between. Germline V gene lookup returns CDR1 SEHNR and CDR2 FQNEAQ (reference sequence). CDR3 in DNA: TGTGCCAGCAGCTCCCCTACAGCCTACGAGCAGTACTTC. Amino acid sequence: CASSSPTAYEQYF.

To note about this clone: Distinct nucleotide sequences in the sample also encode this CDR3. The J gene is TRBJ2-5, the V gene TRBV11-2; no reliable D call. Trimming took 1 base from V and 1 from J, leaving 4 bases between them. The CDR3 totals 13 residues. CDR1 is SGHAT, CDR2 FQNNGV, per germline. The CDR3 here is CASSLVFQETQYF. CDR3 in DNA: TGTGCCAGCAGCTTAGTTTTCCAAGAGACCCAGTACTTC.

The V and J genes are TRBV9 and TRBJ2-1; D may be TRBD2 (5 bases). The germline V and J ends were trimmed by 2 bases and 0 bases, with 12 bases remaining between them. This CDR3 spans 16 amino acids. Germline assignment: CDR1 SGDLS and CDR2 YYNGEE. The CDR3 DNA reads TGTGCCAGCAGCGTTGCGACGGGGAGCTCCTACAATGAGCAGTTCTTC. Translated, it gives CASSVATGSSYNEQFF.

This chain joins TRBV28 and TRBJ2-7; D might be TRBD2 (6 bases). Trimming shortened V by 5 bases and J by 3 bases, and 14 bases separated the two germline ends. Germline CDR1 and CDR2: MDHEN and SYDVKM. The CDR3 covers 14 residues. CDR3 amino acids: CASSPTPGDYEQYF. The CDR3 region has the DNA TGTGCCAGCAGTCCAACACCGGGAGACTACGAGCAGTACTTC. Based on the CDR3 plus reference TRBV28 and TRBJ2-7, the full variable domain is DVKVTQSSRYLVKRTGEKVFLECVQDMDHENMFWYRQDPGLGLRLIYFSYDVKMKEKGDIPEGYSVSREKKERFSLILESASTNQTSMYLCASSPTPGDYEQYFGPGTRLTVT.

The rearrangement joins TRBV29-1 to TRBJ2-2; D not certain. The V and J ends lost 7 bases and 7 bases respectively, with 16 bases between them. The CDR3 contains 13 residues. Germline CDR1 SQVTM, CDR2 ANQGSEA. The CDR3 DNA is TGCAGCGCCGAGACGGTACCAGGCGGGGAGCTGTTTTTT. This gives the protein CSAETVPGGELFF.

The V gene is TRBV7-6, the J gene TRBJ2-1; unclear D gene. V shed 1 base and J shed 0 bases, with 13 bases lying between them. This CDR3 region has 17 residues. CDR1 SGHVS and CDR2 FNYEAQ come from the germline V gene. Here the CDR3 reads CASSLGTDGGSYNEQFF. CDR3 coding DNA: TGTGCCAGCAGCTTAGGGACCGACGGCGGCTCCTACAATGAGCAGTTCTTC.

Comments on this clone: Mismatch with germline at one junction end may stem from a read error. The same CDR3 is also encoded by other DNA sequences in this sample. The chain is built from TRBV2 and TRBJ2-7; TRBD1 matches 9 bases. Germline loops: CDR1 SNHLY, CDR2 FYNNEI. CDR3 length: 15 residues. The CDR3 region is CATIIRDRVSYEQYF. CDR3 sequence (DNA): TGCGCCACAATCATCCGGGACAGGGTCTCCTACGAGCAGTACTTC.

V is TRBV7-9 and J is TRBJ1-5; D gene unclear. Per the germline V gene, CDR1 is SEHNR and CDR2 is FQNEAQ (reference sequence). The length of the CDR3 is 13 residues. V lost 5 bases and J lost 4, with 9 bases in between. The CDR3 sequence: CASSPMGNQPQHF. The CDR3 coding sequence is TGTGCCAGCAGCCCCATGGGGAATCAGCCCCAGCATTTT. Full variable domain (rest looked up from reference TRBV7-9 and TRBJ1-5): DTGVSQNPRHKITKRGQNVTFRCDPISEHNRLYWYRQTLGQGPEFLTYFQNEAQLEKSRLLSDRFSAERPKGSFSTLEIQRTEQGDSAMYLCASSPMGNQPQHFGDGTRLSIL.

The rearrangement links TRBV5-4 to TRBJ1-1; possibly TRBD1 for D (5 bases). The CDR3 consists of 14 residues. Trimming cost V 4 bases and J 1 base, with 11 bases left between them. The germline gives CDR1 SGHNT, CDR2 YYREEE (reference sequence). CDR3 sequence (DNA): TGTGCCAGCAGCCATGCAGGGACGAACACTGAAGCTTTCTTT. As protein: CASSHAGTNTEAFF.

The J gene is TRBJ2-7, the V gene TRBV10-2; 14 nucleotides line up with TRBD2. Germline assignment: CDR1 WSHSY and CDR2 SAAADI. J gave up 2 bases and V 9 bases, and 6 bases lay outside the gene matches. The CDR3 runs 15 residues. CDR3 residues: CASLGLAGDAYEQYF. CDR3 in DNA: TGCGCCAGTTTGGGACTAGCGGGGGACGCCTACGAGCAGTACTTC.

The chain couples TRBV4-1 to TRBJ2-7; 8 positions match TRBD1. The CDR3 is 16 amino acids. CDR1 is MGHRA and CDR2 is YSYEKL in the germline V gene. With V trimmed by 1 base and J by 3 bases, 8 bases remained unmatched. The CDR3 loop reads CASSQGNGQGLYEQYF. CDR3 DNA sequence: TGCGCCAGCAGCCAAGGGAACGGACAGGGCCTCTACGAGCAGTACTTC.

The chain uses TRBV28 and TRBJ1-4; D remains ambiguous. V gave up 1 base and J gave up 3 bases, with 12 bases separating them. Germline V lookup: CDR1 MDHEN, CDR2 SYDVKM. CDR3 length: 16 residues. CDR3 nucleotide sequence: TGTGCCAGCAGTTTATATAGAGGGTCGGCTAATGAAAAACTGTTTTTT. Translating it yields CASSLYRGSANEKLFF.

The rearrangement links TRBV6-1 to TRBJ1-4; tentative D call: TRBD1 (6 bases). Trimming took off 3 bases at V and 4 bases at J, with 9 bases between the two ends. The CDR3 covers 14 residues. CDR1 is MNHNS and CDR2 is SASEGT in the germline V gene. The CDR3 sequence: CASSDRGINEKLFF. Written as DNA, the CDR3 is TGTGCCAGCAGTGATAGGGGGATTAATGAAAAACTGTTTTTT.

Notes on this clone: This sample also contains other DNA sequences that code for the same CDR3. This chain links TRBV4-3 with TRBJ1-4; D uncertain. Germline assignment: CDR1 LGHNA and CDR2 YSLEER. This CDR3 is built from 15 residues. Trimming stripped 6 bases from V and 4 bases from J, with 15 bases between. The CDR3 region is CASSRLTGGNEKLFF. CDR3 in DNA: TGCGCCAGCAGTCGACTGACGGGAGGTAATGAAAAACTGTTTTTT.

V is TRBV25-1 and J is TRBJ1-4; TRBD1 is a possible D gene (6 bases). V gave up 10 bases and J gave up 7 bases, with 10 bases separating them. Looked up from germline, CDR1 is MGHDK and CDR2 is SYGVNS. The CDR3 is made up of 11 amino acids. CDR3 region: CAIGGGEKLFF. Written as DNA, the CDR3 is TGTGCCATCGGGGGCGGTGAAAAACTGTTTTTT.